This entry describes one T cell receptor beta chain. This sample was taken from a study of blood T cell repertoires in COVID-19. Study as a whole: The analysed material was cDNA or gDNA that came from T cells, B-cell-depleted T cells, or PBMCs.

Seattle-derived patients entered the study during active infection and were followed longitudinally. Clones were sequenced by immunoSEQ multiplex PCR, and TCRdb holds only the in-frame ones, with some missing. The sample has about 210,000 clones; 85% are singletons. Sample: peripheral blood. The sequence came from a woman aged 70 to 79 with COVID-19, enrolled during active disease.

CDR3 region: CASSDWASGSSYEQYF. CDR3 nucleotide sequence: TGTGCCAGCAGTGACTGGGCTAGCGGGAGCTCCTACGAGCAGTACTTC. The rearrangement links TRBV6-2 or TRBV6-3 to TRBJ2-7; 10 bases map to TRBD2. Germline trimming cut 5 bases from V and 0 bases from J; bases unmatched to any gene: 7. The CDR3 spans 16 residues. Per the germline V gene, CDR1 is MNHEY and CDR2 is SVGEGT.